One and the same sample provided the 28 T cell receptor beta chains below, sequenced in a study of metastatic and nonmetastatic thyroid tumors. Each patient went into thyroid surgery without having received any treatment. From the PCR reads, TCRdb re-called clones with MiXCR. The sample lists roughly 8,700 clones; roughly 30% were seen once. The sequencing sample was made of tumor tissue. The receptors originated from a female donor with papillary thyroid cancer or a benign thyroid nodule (not recorded which). Some clones in this sample may be carry-over from other donors' samples.

Remarks on this clone: One end of the junction varies from germline; a read error may be responsible. This sample includes further DNA sequences coding for the same CDR3. J is TRBJ1-5 and V is TRBV19; no reliable D call. Germline V lookup: CDR1 LNHDA, CDR2 SQIVND (reference sequence). The CDR3 totals 13 residues. This CDR3 reads CASTGDRNQPQHF. For the CDR3, the DNA is TGTGCGAGTACCGGAGATAGGAATCAGCCACAGCATTTT. The whole variable domain, filled in from reference TRBV19 and TRBJ1-5, reads DGGITQSPKYLFRKEGQNVTLSCEQNLNHDAMYWYRQDPGQGLRLIYYSQIVNDFQKGDIAEGYSVSREKKESFPLTVTSAQKNPTAFYLCASTGDRNQPQHFGDGTRLSIL.

This clone was observed a few times. The V call is TRBV12-3 or TRBV12-4, the J call TRBJ1-2, with 8 bases matching TRBD1. The CDR3 extends over 14 amino acids. V shed 7 bases and J 0 bases; nucleotides not matched to a gene: 4. CDR3 nucleotide sequence: TGTGCCAGCACCGCGACAGGGGCTAACTATGGCTACACCTTC. Amino acids: CASTATGANYGYTF.

In the case of this clone: Possible read error: a much larger clone is one base away. The chain links TRBV28 to TRBJ1-4; 7 bases fit TRBD1. The CDR3 length is 14 residues. Germline CDR1 MDHEN, CDR2 SYDVKM. The CDR3: CASSSTGVNEKLVF. The CDR3 nucleotides read TGTGCCAGCAGCTCCACAGGGGTTAATGAAAAACTGGTTTTT.

This clone has at least ten counts. The sample contains more than one DNA sequence encoding this CDR3. The genes are TRBV12-5 and TRBJ2-1, with 13 bases fitting TRBD2. CDR3 length: 18 amino acids. From germline, CDR1 is LGHNT and CDR2 FRNRAP. V trimming: 2 bases; J trimming: 5 bases; junction bases outside the gene matches: 9. CDR3: CASGLPTSGRLGNNEQFF. The CDR3 bases are TGTGCTAGTGGTTTGCCGACTAGCGGGAGGCTGGGGAACAATGAGCAGTTCTTC. Based on the CDR3 plus reference TRBV12-5 and TRBJ2-1, the full variable domain is DARVTQTPRHKVTEMGQEVTMRCQPILGHNTVFWYRQTMMQGLELLAYFRNRAPLDDSGMPKDRFSAEMPDATLATLKIQPSEPRDSAVYFCASGLPTSGRLGNNEQFFGPGTRLTVL.

As DNA, the CDR3 is TGTGCCAGCAGGCGGACTAGCGGGGGCCCAAATGAGCAGTTCTTC. Protein: CASRRTSGGPNEQFF. V is TRBV6-1 and J is TRBJ2-1, with TRBD2 identical over 13 bases. CDR1 and CDR2 (germline): MNHNS, SASEGT. This CDR3 spans 15 amino acids. Trimming cost V 6 bases and J 7 bases; bases outside gene matches: 6.

This chain connects TRBV5-1 to TRBJ2-7; D is uncertain. V was shortened by 5 bases and J by 2 bases, with 11 bases between the two germline ends. CDR1 and CDR2 from the germline V gene are SGHRS and YFSETQ. The CDR3 is 13 amino acids. In nucleotides, the CDR3 is TGCGCCAGCAGTCCGCCAAGCCCCTACGAGCAGTACTTC. It encodes CASSPPSPYEQYF. Full variable domain (remainder filled in from reference TRBV5-1 and TRBJ2-7): KAGVTQTPRYLIKTRGQQVTLSCSPISGHRSVSWYQQTPGQGLQFLFEYFSETQRNKGNFPGRFSGRQFSNSRSEMNVSTLELGDSALYLCASSPPSPYEQYFGPGTRLTVT.

V usage is TRBV18 and J usage is TRBJ2-1; D is unresolved. The V end was cut by 4 bases, the J end by 6 bases, with 10 bases between. This CDR3 contains 13 residues. In germline, CDR1 is KGHSH, CDR2 LQKENI. The CDR3 loop reads CASSREVSNEQFF. The CDR3 coding sequence is TGTGCCAGCTCACGAGAAGTTAGCAATGAGCAGTTCTTC.

This clone was picked up one time. The rearrangement joins TRBV13 to TRBJ1-2; 10 bases map to TRBD1. The CDR3 is 16 amino acids. V lost 4 bases, J lost 2 bases, and 7 bases stayed unmatched. CDR1 is PRHDT, CDR2 FYEKMQ, per germline (reference sequence). The CDR3 loop is CASSSGQGLSNYGYTF. The DNA for the CDR3 is TGTGCCAGCAGCTCGGGACAGGGGTTGAGCAACTATGGCTACACCTTC.

At least ten counts were recorded for this clone. Possible read error: a much larger clone is one base away. This same CDR3 is encoded by further DNA sequences in the sample. The V and J genes are TRBV20-1 and TRBJ2-2; TRBD2 agrees at 8 bases. Germline CDR1 DFQATT, CDR2 SNEGSKA (reference sequence). The CDR3 totals 16 residues. V lost 6 bases, J lost 3 bases, and 12 bases stayed unmatched. The CDR3 reads CSARRGGGSDTGELFF. The DNA for the CDR3 is TGCAGTGCCCGACGGGGCGGGGGGAGTGACACCGGGGAGCTGTTTTTT.

The J gene is TRBJ2-1, the V gene TRBV27; tentatively, D is TRBD2 (5 bases). V lost 5 bases and J lost 9, with 17 bases in between. Germline-derived CDR1 and CDR2 are MNHEY and SMNVEV (reference sequence). CDR3 size: 14 residues. The CDR3 region is CASSDVTFGVEQFF. DNA for the CDR3: TGTGCCAGCAGTGATGTGACCTTCGGGGTTGAGCAGTTCTTC.

The chain combines TRBV11-2 with TRBJ1-2, with a tentative D call TRBD1 (6 bases). This CDR3 contains 16 residues. Per germline, CDR1 SGHAT and CDR2 FQNNGV. V gave up 5 bases and J gave up 2 bases, with 18 bases separating them. The CDR3 bases are TGTGCCAGCAGCCCAGGGAGGCAGGGGTTGAACTATGGCTACACCTTC. Translated, it gives CASSPGRQGLNYGYTF.

The sample holds a few counts of this clone. The V gene is TRBV6-2 or TRBV6-3, the J gene TRBJ1-6; tentative D call: TRBD1 (5 bases). From germline, CDR1 is MNHEY and CDR2 SVGEGT. Trimming shortened V by 5 bases and J by 8 bases, and 16 bases separated the two germline ends. The CDR3 is 15 amino acids. CDR3 DNA sequence: TGTGCCAGCAGTGCCCGCATGGGGGACTATTCACCCCTCCACTTT. This codes for CASSARMGDYSPLHF.

The V gene is TRBV20-1, the J gene TRBJ2-7, with D possibly matching TRBD2 (5 bases). The germline gives CDR1 DFQATT, CDR2 SNEGSKA (reference sequence). The CDR3 is 15 residues long. Trimming stripped 4 bases from V and 3 bases from J, with 19 bases between. This chain's CDR3 is CSATSPSGKGYEQYF. CDR3 bases: TGCAGTGCTACCTCACCGTCGGGGAAGGGCTACGAGCAGTACTTC.

To note about this clone: Compared with germline, one end of the junction differs, possibly owing to a read error. V is TRBV20-1 and J is TRBJ1-1, with D maybe TRBD1 (6 bases). Germline CDR1 is DFQATT and CDR2 is SNEGSKA (reference sequence). There are 13 residues in the CDR3. The CDR3 is CSARGLQGTGAFF. CDR3 DNA: TGCAGTGCTAGAGGTCTACAGGGCACTGGAGCTTTCTTT.

The genes are TRBV28 and TRBJ1-1; 10 bases are shared with TRBD1. Trimming at V came to 7 bases and at J to 5 bases, leaving 13 bases not matched to a gene. The CDR3 spans 16 residues. Germline CDR1 is MDHEN and CDR2 is SYDVKM. CDR3 sequence: CASISISGQGSTEAFF. Written as DNA, the CDR3 is TGTGCCAGCATTTCCATTTCGGGACAGGGGTCTACTGAAGCTTTCTTT.

Concerning this clone itself: At one end, the junction sequence differs from germline, possibly due to a read error. This chain connects TRBV7-7 to TRBJ2-1, with 12 positions matching TRBD2. The CDR3 totals 14 residues. CDR1 is SSHAT and CDR2 is FNYEAQ in the germline V gene (reference sequence). DNA for the CDR3: TGTGCTAGCAGCTTCGGACTAGCGGGACATGAGCAGTTCTTC. Translating it yields CASSFGLAGHEQFF. The full variable domain, with the rest looked up from reference TRBV7-7 and TRBJ2-1, is GAGVSQSPRYKVTKRGQDVTLRCDPISSHATLYWYQQALGQGPEFLTYFNYEAQPDKSGLPSDRFSAERPEGSISTLTIQRTEQRDSAMYRCASSFGLAGHEQFFGPGTRLTVL.

This clone was seen more than once but under ten times. The chain joins TRBV19 to TRBJ1-3; 8 bases fit TRBD1. The CDR3 contains 15 residues. Per the germline V gene, CDR1 is LNHDA and CDR2 is SQIVND (reference sequence). V shed 6 bases, J shed 2 bases, and the junction held 6 bases outside the gene matches. CDR3 in amino acids: CASRTGEYPGNTIYF. CDR3 DNA sequence: TGTGCCAGTAGGACAGGGGAGTATCCTGGAAACACCATATATTTT.

The rearrangement uses TRBV11-1 and TRBJ2-3; 13 bases are a match to TRBD2. Germline values: CDR1 SGHAT, CDR2 FQDESV (reference sequence). With 4 bases clipped from V and 5 bases from J, the junction kept 9 bases outside the gene matches. This CDR3 spans 17 amino acids. The CDR3: CASSSWTSGSMIDTQYF. The CDR3 region has the DNA TGTGCCAGCAGCTCCTGGACTAGCGGGAGTATGATAGATACGCAGTATTTT. Combining the CDR3 with reference TRBV11-1 and TRBJ2-3 gives the whole variable domain EAEVAQSPRYKITEKSQAVAFWCDPISGHATLYWYRQILGQGPELLVQFQDESVVDDSQLPKDRFSAERLKGVDSTLKIQPAELGDSAMYLCASSSWTSGSMIDTQYFGPGTRLTVL.

This clone is deemed medium-sized (0.01 to 0.1%). V is TRBV10-3 and J is TRBJ2-3, with D possibly called TRBD1 or TRBD2 (5 bases each). The CDR3 length is 14 residues. Trimming took 3 bases from V and 2 from J, leaving 9 bases between them. Germline V CDR1 and CDR2: ENHRY, SYGVKD. CDR3 DNA sequence: TGTGCCATCAGTGATGAGGGGTCCACAGATACGCAGTATTTT. It is translated as CAISDEGSTDTQYF.

Sample share makes this clone medium-sized (0.01 to 0.1%). Here the CDR3 reads CASSPGRSRAEQYF. CDR3 bases: TGTGCCAGCAGCCCCGGCCGGTCTAGGGCCGAGCAGTACTTC. The rearrangement links TRBV7-2 to TRBJ2-7; D is unresolved. CDR1 is SGHTA and CDR2 is FQGNSA in the germline V gene. The germline V and J ends were trimmed by 5 bases and 6 bases, with 17 bases remaining between them. The CDR3 spans 14 residues.

This clone showed up many times. The rearrangement uses TRBV10-1 and TRBJ2-3, with D maybe TRBD1 (6 bases). Germline V lookup: CDR1 WNHNN, CDR2 SYGVQD (reference sequence). V lost 4 bases, J lost 4 bases, and 12 bases lay in between. The CDR3 has 14 residues. The DNA for the CDR3 is TGCGCCAGCAGTGTAGACAGGCGCGCAGATACGCAGTATTTT. It is translated as CASSVDRRADTQYF.

The chain employs TRBV12-3 or TRBV12-4 and TRBJ1-1; 9 bases are shared with TRBD1. V gave up 5 bases and J gave up 5 bases; unmatched junction bases: 6. The CDR3 contains 14 residues. CDR3 in DNA: TGTGCCAGCAGTGCCCGGACAGGGGTTACTGAAGCTTTCTTT. Encoded protein: CASSARTGVTEAFF.

The chain carries TRBV9 and TRBJ2-2; 11 nucleotides align to TRBD1. V dropped 5 bases and J dropped 13; count of bases not matched to a gene: 13. This CDR3 contains 15 residues. CDR1 and CDR2 (germline): SGDLS, YYNGEE. This chain's CDR3 is CASSVRDRGSRGLFF. CDR3 sequence (DNA): TGTGCCAGCAGTGTACGGGACAGGGGGAGTCGGGGGCTGTTTTTT.

The sample holds a few counts of this clone. The chain couples TRBV12-3 or TRBV12-4 to TRBJ2-7; TRBD1 or TRBD2 may be the D gene (5 bases each). The CDR3 sequence is 16 residues long. V was clipped by 5 bases and J by 0 bases, with 17 bases between them. The CDR3 DNA reads as TGTGCCAGCAGTCCCCGGCCGGGGCATAGCTCCTACGAGCAGTACTTC. Its protein product is CASSPRPGHSSYEQYF.

Comments on this clone: One base away lies a much larger clone, so this may be a sequencing read error. The genes are TRBV11-2 and TRBJ2-1, with D maybe TRBD2 (6 bases). The germline V and J ends were trimmed by 2 bases and 0 bases, with 23 bases remaining between them. CDR1 is SGHAT and CDR2 is FQNNGV in the germline V gene. This CDR3 spans 20 amino acids. CDR3 sequence reads: CASSLYEVAVGTSSYNEQFF. DNA for the CDR3: TGTGCCAGCAGCTTATACGAGGTAGCGGTAGGTACAAGCTCCTACAATGAGCAGTTCTTC. The variable domain in full, with the rest retrieved from reference TRBV11-2 and TRBJ2-1, is EAGVAQSPRYKIIEKRQSVAFWCNPISGHATLYWYQQILGQGPKLLIQFQNNGVVDDSQLPKDRFSAERLKGVDSTLKIQPAKLEDSAVYLCASSLYEVAVGTSSYNEQFFGPGTRLTVL.

In its sample, this clone was seen a few times. The genes are TRBV6-1 and TRBJ2-7; 10 bases fit TRBD2. The CDR3 totals 18 residues. Germline loops: CDR1 MNHNS, CDR2 SASEGT. V trimming: 3 bases; J trimming: 3 bases; junction bases outside the gene matches: 14. CDR3 DNA: TGTGCCAGCAGTGATAAGACTAGCGGGTCCACCACTCGCTACGAGCAGTACTTC. Its translation is CASSDKTSGSTTRYEQYF.

In this sample, this clone turned up a few times. The V and J genes are TRBV7-8 and TRBJ2-7; tentative D call: TRBD2 (5 bases). The germline V gene has CDR1 SGHVS and CDR2 FQNEAQ. The CDR3 totals 11 residues. V lost 1 base, J lost 12 bases, and 10 bases lay in between. The CDR3 DNA follows: TGTGCCAGCAGCTTAGGCACTGAGGGGTACTTC. Translating it yields CASSLGTEGYF.

This clone was seen at least ten times. The chain has TRBV4-3 and TRBJ1-1; unclear D gene. This CDR3 comprises 15 residues. Trimming removed 1 base from V and 0 bases from J, with 9 bases in between. From germline, CDR1 is LGHNA and CDR2 YSLEER. CDR3 bases: TGCGCCAGCAGCCAAGGGCGGGTGATGAACACTGAAGCTTTCTTT. Protein: CASSQGRVMNTEAFF.